The source of this T cell receptor beta chain is a study of human T cells and chemical hapten exposure. Trimming pared 5 bases from V and 6 bases from J, leaving 11 bases between. Germline V CDR1 and CDR2: KGHSH, LQKENI. The CDR3 is 13 residues long. The time point denotes: patch test 1, 2 weeks after DPC sensitization. The treatment was: therapeutic diphenylcyclopropenone sensitization with weekly scalp DPC. MiXCR was run by TCRdb on the RACE reads, yielding one entry per CDR3 protein. The sample has 180,000 or so distinct CDR3 sequences, roughly 15% seen once. The sequence was collected from a woman in her 30s with alopecia areata. Some clones in this sample may be carry-over from other donors' samples. Sequenced here: whole blood, sampled in connection with sensitization to the hapten diphenylcyclopropenone (DPC). The chain carries TRBV18 and TRBJ2-4; D is perhaps TRBD2 (6 bases). The CDR3 sequence is CASSYWRGNIQYF. In DNA form, the CDR3 reads TGTGCCAGCTCATATTGGAGGGGAAACATTCAGTACTTC.